The clone carrying this T cell receptor (beta chain) was seen many times. Its antigen is unidentified. These data originate in a study of T cells in Graves' hyperthyroidism and ophthalmopathy. Notes on the study in general: Ophthalmopathy stood apart from stable hyperthyroidism in a 13 V-J model.

This CDR3 has 13 residues. The germline V gene has CDR1 GTSNPN and CDR2 SVGIG (reference sequence). V lost 0 bases to trimming and J lost 7 bases, with 12 bases between them. Hyperthyroidism was newly diagnosed in patients aged 18 to 65 (duration under 2 months). Patients were excluded for uncontrolled infection, other autoimmune disease, pregnancy or lactation. The PBMCs studied were ones that came from 8 to 10 ml fresh peripheral blood. The investigators amplified TCR beta CDR3 regions from RNA transcripts. TCR CDR3 regions were first amplified by RT-PCR with HTBI primers. TCRdb re-analysed the multiplex PCR reads in MiXCR, keeping a single row per CDR3 protein. The sample consists of under 700,000 distinct CDR3 sequences, 16% of them appearing once.

This sequence originates from a young woman with Graves' hyperthyroidism. The sequencing sample was made of blood. This chain joins TRBV30 and TRBJ2-5, with D hard to call. The chain's CDR3 is CAWSVRGSRTQYF. Here the CDR3 DNA reads TGTGCCTGGAGTGTACGCGGATCCCGGACCCAGTACTTC.